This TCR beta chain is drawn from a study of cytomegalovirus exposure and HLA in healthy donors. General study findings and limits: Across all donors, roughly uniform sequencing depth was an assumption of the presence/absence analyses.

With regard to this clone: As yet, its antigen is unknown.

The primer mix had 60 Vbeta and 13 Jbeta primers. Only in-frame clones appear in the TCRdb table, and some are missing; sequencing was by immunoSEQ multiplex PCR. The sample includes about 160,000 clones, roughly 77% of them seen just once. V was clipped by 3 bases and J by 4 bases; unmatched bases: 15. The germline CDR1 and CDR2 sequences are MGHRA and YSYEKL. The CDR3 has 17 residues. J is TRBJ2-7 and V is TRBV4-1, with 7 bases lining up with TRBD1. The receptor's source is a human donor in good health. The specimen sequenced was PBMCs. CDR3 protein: CASSHSLTGRNQYEQYF. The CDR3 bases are TGCGCCAGCAGCCACTCCTTGACAGGGCGAAATCAATACGAGCAGTACTTC.